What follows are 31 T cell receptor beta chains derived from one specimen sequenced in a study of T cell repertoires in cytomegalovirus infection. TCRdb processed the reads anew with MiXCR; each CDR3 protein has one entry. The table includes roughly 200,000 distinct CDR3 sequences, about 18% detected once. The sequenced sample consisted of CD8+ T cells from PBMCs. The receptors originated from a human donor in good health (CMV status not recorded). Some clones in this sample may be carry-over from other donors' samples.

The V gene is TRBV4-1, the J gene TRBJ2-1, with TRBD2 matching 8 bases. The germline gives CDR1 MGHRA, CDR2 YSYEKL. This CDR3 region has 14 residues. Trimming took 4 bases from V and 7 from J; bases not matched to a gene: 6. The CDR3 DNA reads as TGCGCCAGCAGCCCGTGGCGGGGGGTAAATGAGCAGTTCTTC. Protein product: CASSPWRGVNEQFF.

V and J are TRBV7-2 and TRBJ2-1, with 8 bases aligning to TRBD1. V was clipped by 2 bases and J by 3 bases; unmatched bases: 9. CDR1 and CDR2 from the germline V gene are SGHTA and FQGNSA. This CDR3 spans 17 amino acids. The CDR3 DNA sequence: TGTGCCAGCAGCTTAAGGAGGGACAGGACTCTCTACAATGAGCAGTTCTTC. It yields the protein CASSLRRDRTLYNEQFF.

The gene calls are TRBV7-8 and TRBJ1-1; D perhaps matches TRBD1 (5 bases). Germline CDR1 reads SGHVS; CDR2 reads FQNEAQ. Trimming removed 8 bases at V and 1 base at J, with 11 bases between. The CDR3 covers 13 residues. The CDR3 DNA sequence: TGTGCCAGCGGGACCGAACCGAACACTGAAGCTTTCTTT. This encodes CASGTEPNTEAFF.

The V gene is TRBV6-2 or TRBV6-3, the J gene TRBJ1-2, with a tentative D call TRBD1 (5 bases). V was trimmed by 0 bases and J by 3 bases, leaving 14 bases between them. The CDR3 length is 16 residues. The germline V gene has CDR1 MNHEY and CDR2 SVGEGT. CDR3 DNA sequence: TGTGCCAGCAGTTACTCTGAGGCAGGGTCTGACTATGGCTACACCTTC. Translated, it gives CASSYSEAGSDYGYTF.

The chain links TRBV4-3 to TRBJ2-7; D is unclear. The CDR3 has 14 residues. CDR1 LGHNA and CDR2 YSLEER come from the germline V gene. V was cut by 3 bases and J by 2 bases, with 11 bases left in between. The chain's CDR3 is CASSQERLTYEQYF. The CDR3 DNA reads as TGCGCCAGCAGCCAGGAGCGCCTAACCTACGAGCAGTACTTC.

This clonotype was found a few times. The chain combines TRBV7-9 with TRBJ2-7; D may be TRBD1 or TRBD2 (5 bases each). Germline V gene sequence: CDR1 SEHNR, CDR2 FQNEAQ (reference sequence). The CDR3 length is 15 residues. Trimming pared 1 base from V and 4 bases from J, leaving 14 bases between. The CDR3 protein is CASSLGKGPGYEQYF. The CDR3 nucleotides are TGTGCCAGCAGCTTAGGAAAGGGGCCGGGGTACGAGCAGTACTTC.

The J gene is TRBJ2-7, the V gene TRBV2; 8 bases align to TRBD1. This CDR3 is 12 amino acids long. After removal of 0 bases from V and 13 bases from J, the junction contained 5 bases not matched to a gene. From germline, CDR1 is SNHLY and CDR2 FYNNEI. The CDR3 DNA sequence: TGTGCCAGCAGTGAAGCAGGACAGGGTTTTTACTTC. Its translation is CASSEAGQGFYF.

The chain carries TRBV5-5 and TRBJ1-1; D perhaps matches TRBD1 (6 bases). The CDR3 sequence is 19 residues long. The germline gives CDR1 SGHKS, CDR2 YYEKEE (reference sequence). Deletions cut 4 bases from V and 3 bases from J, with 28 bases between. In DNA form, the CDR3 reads TGTGCCAGCAGCCGTGTCCTTCCCCCCTCAGGGGAGACAGACACTGAAGCTTTCTTT. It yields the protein CASSRVLPPSGETDTEAFF.

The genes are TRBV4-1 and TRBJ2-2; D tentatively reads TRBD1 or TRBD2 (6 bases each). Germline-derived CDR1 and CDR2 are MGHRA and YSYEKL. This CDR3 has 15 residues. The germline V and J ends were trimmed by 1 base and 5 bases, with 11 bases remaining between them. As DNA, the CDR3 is TGCGCCAGCAGCCAAGGGAGGGGGAGAACCGGGGAGCTGTTTTTT. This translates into CASSQGRGRTGELFF.

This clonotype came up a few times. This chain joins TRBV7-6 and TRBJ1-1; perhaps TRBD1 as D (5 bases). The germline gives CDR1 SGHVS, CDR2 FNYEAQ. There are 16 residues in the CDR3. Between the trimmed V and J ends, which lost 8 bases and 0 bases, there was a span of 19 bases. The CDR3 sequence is CASASYDAGLNTEAFF. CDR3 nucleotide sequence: TGTGCCAGCGCCTCATACGATGCGGGGCTGAACACTGAAGCTTTCTTT.

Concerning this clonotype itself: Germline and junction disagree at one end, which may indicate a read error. The CDR3 here is CANSARSSGEQYF. The CDR3 nucleotides read TGTGCCAATAGTGCTCGTAGCAGCGGCGAGCAGTACTTC. The rearrangement links TRBV19 to TRBJ2-7; TRBD2 might be the D (5 bases). Germline V CDR1 and CDR2: LNHDA, SQIVND (reference sequence). The CDR3 totals 13 residues.

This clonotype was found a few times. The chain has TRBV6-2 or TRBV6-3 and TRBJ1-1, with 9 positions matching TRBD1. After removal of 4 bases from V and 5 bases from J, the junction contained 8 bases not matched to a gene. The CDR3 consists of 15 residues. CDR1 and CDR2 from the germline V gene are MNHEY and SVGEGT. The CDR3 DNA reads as TGTGCCAGCAGTTGGGACAGGGACCGGGAGACTGAAGCTTTCTTT. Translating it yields CASSWDRDRETEAFF.

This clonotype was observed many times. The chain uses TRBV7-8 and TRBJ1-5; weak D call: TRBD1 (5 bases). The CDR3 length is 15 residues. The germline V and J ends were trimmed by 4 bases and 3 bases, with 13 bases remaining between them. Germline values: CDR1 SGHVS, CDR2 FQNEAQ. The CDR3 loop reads CASSWIGTINQPQHF. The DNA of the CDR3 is TGTGCCAGCAGCTGGATCGGGACGATCAATCAGCCCCAGCATTTT.

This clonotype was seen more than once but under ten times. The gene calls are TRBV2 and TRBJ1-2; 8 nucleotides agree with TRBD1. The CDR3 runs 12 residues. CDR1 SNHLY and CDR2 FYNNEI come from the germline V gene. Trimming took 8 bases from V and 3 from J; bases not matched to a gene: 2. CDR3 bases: TGTGCCAGCCTGGGACAGGACTATGGCTACACCTTC. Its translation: CASLGQDYGYTF.

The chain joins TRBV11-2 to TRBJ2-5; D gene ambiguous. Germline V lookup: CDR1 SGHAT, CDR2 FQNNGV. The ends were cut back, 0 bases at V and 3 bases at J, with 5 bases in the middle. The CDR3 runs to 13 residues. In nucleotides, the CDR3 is TGTGCCAGCAGCTTAGATTTGGAAGAGACCCAGTACTTC. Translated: CASSLDLEETQYF.

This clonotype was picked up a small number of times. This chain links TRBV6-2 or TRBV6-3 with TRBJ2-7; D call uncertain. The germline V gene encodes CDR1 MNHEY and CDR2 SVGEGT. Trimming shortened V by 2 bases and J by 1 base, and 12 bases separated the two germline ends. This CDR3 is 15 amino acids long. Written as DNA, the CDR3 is TGTGCCAGCAGTTACGCGTTCGGGCAGTCCTACGAGCAGTACTTC. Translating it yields CASSYAFGQSYEQYF.

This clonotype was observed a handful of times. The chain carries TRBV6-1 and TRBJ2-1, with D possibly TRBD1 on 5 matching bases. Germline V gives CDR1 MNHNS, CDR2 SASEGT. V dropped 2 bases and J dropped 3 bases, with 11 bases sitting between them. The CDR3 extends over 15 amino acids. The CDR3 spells CASSEFPDSYNEQFF. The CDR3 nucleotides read TGTGCCAGCAGTGAATTCCCTGACAGCTACAATGAGCAGTTCTTC.

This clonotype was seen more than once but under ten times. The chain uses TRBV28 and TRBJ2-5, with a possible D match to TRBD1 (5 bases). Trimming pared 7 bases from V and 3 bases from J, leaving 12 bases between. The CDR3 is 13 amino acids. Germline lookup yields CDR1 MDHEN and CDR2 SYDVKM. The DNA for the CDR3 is TGTGCCAGCACCTGGGGCTCAGAAGAGACCCAGTACTTC. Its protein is CASTWGSEETQYF. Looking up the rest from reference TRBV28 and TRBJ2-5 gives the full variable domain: DVKVTQSSRYLVKRTGEKVFLECVQDMDHENMFWYRQDPGLGLRLIYFSYDVKMKEKGDIPEGYSVSREKKERFSLILESASTNQTSMYLCASTWGSEETQYFGPGTRLLVL.

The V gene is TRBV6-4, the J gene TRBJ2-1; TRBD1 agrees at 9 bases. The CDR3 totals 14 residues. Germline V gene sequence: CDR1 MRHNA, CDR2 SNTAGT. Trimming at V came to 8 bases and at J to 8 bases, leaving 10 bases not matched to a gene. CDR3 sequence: CASSRGQGSHEQFF. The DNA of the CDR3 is TGTGCCAGCTCCCGAGGACAGGGGAGCCATGAGCAGTTCTTC.

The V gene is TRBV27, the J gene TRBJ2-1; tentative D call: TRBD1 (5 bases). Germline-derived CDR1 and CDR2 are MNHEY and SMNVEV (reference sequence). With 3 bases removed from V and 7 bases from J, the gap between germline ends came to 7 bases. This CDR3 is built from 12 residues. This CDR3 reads CASSLTANEQFF. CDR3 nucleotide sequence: TGTGCCAGCAGTTTGACAGCGAATGAGCAGTTCTTC.

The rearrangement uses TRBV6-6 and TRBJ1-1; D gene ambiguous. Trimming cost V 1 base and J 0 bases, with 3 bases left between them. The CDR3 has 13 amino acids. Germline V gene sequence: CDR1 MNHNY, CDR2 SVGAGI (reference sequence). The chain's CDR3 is CASSYFLNTEAFF. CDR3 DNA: TGTGCCAGCAGTTACTTCCTGAACACTGAAGCTTTCTTT.

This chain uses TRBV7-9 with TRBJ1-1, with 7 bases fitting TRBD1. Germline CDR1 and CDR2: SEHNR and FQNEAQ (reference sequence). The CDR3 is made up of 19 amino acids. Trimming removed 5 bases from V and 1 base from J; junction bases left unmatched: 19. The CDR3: CASSPAPRTGGTWNTEAFF. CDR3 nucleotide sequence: TGTGCCAGCAGCCCTGCTCCCAGGACAGGCGGCACCTGGAACACTGAAGCTTTCTTT. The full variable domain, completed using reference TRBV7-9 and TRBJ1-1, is DTGVSQNPRHKITKRGQNVTFRCDPISEHNRLYWYRQTLGQGPEFLTYFQNEAQLEKSRLLSDRFSAERPKGSFSTLEIQRTEQGDSAMYLCASSPAPRTGGTWNTEAFFGQGTRLTVV.

The CDR3 sequence is CSARNDPTTYNEQFF. CDR3 nucleotide sequence: TGCAGTGCTAGAAACGACCCAACGACCTACAATGAGCAGTTCTTC. The V gene is TRBV20-1, the J gene TRBJ2-1; D uncertain. This CDR3 has 15 amino acids. Germline values: CDR1 DFQATT, CDR2 SNEGSKA (reference sequence). Trimming pared 2 bases from V and 2 bases from J, leaving 13 bases between.

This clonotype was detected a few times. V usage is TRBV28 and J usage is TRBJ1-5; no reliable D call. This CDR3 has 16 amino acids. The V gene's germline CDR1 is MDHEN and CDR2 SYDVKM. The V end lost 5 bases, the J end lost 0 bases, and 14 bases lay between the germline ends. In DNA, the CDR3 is TGTGCCAGCAGTATCAGACCCTCGTATAGCAATCAGCCCCAGCATTTT. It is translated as CASSIRPSYSNQPQHF.

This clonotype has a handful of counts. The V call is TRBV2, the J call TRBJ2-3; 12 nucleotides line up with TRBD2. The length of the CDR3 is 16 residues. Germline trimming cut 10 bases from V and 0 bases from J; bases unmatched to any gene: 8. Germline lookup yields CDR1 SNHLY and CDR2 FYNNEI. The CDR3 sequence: CAIFLAGGPSTDTQYF. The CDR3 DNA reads TGTGCCATTTTTCTAGCGGGGGGGCCCAGCACAGATACGCAGTATTTT.

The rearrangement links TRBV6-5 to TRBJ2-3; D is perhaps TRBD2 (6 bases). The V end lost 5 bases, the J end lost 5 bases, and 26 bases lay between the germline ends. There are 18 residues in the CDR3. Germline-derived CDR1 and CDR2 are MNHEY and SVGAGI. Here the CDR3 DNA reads TGTGCCAGCAGTACCTCCATCGGACTACCTCTTGAGGGAGATACGCAGTATTTT. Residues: CASSTSIGLPLEGDTQYF.

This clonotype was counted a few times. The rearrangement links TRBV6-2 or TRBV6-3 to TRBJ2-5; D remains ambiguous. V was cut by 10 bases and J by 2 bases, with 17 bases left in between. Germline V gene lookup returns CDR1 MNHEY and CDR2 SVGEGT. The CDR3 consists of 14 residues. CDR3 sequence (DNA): TGTGCCACCCACCCCCGACGACAACAAGAGACCCAGTACTTC. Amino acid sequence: CATHPRRQQETQYF.

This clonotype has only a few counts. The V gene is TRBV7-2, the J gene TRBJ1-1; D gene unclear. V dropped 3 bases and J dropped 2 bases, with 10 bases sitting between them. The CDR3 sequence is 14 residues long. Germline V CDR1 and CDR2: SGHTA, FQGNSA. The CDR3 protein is CASSFRSPNTEAFF. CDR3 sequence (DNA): TGTGCCAGCAGCTTCAGGTCTCCCAACACTGAAGCTTTCTTT.

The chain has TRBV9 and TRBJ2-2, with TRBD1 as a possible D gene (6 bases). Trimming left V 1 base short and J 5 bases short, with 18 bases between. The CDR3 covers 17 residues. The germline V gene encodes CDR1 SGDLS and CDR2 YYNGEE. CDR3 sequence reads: CASSVPTTGLATGELFF. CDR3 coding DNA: TGTGCCAGCAGCGTACCCACCACAGGGTTGGCGACCGGGGAGCTGTTTTTT.

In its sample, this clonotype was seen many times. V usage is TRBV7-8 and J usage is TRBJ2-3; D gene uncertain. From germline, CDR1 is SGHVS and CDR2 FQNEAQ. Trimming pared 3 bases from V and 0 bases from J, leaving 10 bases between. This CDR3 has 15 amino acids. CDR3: CASSLGVTSTDTQYF. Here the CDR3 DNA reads TGTGCCAGCAGCTTGGGCGTGACTAGCACAGATACGCAGTATTTT.

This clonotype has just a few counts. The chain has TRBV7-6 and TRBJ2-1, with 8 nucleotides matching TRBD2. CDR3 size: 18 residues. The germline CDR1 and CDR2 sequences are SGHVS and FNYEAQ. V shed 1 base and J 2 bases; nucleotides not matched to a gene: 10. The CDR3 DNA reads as TGTGCCAGCAGCTTAGTCGAGCCAGCGGGGGATGCCTACAATGAGCAGTTCTTC. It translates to CASSLVEPAGDAYNEQFF.